This T cell receptor beta chain was profiled in a study of T cell responses to AZD1222 COVID-19 vaccine. On the study more broadly: Pooled in the analysis were second doses at about 4 or about 12 weeks.

Repertoires were generated with immunoSEQ multiplex PCR, while TCRdb's copy carries only in-frame clones and drops some. The data show 130,000 or so clones, around 92% seen once. For this clone: What it binds is not known.

Study conclusions and caveats: The study found vaccine-associated CD4 TCRs spanning spike, dominant at 160-218 and 743-854. There were mostly white British donors and more females than males, and clonal diversity was possibly underestimated. Epitopes outside B.1.351 and B.1.1.7 mutated regions reportedly drew nearly half of spike TCRs.

The CDR3 covers 15 residues. Germline assignment: CDR1 SNHLY and CDR2 FYNNEI. The junction had 7 bases not matched to a gene; V was cut back by 5 bases and J by 2 bases. This chain links TRBV2 with TRBJ2-3; 7 bases align to TRBD2. This sequence was found in an adult in good health. The sequenced sample was peripheral blood, obtained on day 0 of AZD1222 vaccination. DNA for the CDR3: TGTGCCAGCAGTCTTCAAGCGGGGCACACAGATACGCAGTATTTT. Protein: CASSLQAGHTDTQYF.